The entry below gives a single TCR beta chain sequence along with its context. The source of the sample is a study of blood T cell repertoires in COVID-19. Study-wide background: The United States, Italy and Spain supplied acute and convalescent COVID-19 samples. T cells, B-cell-depleted T cells, or PBMCs provided the cDNA or gDNA that served as material.

Per the original methods: For nucleated cells, counts were estimated from reference gene primer amplification. Sequencing used immunoSEQ multiplex PCR; TCRdb keeps in-frame clones, though not all of them. For V, J and clone size, that table is used; D and trimming come from the DNA. The repertoire has 40,000 to 55,000 clones, about 90% of them found once; the top ten carry around 6.5%. The CDR3 loop spans 13 amino acids. Per germline, CDR1 SQVTM and CDR2 ANQGSEA. V was cut by 7 bases and J by 1 base, with 12 bases left in between. Sequencing was carried out using peripheral blood. The TCR was taken from a man aged 65-85 years with active COVID-19. This chain joins TRBV29-1 and TRBJ2-3; a weak D match, TRBD2 (6 bases). CDR3 DNA: TGCAGCGGGGACTTCTTCGGCACAGATACGCAGTATTTT. This codes for CSGDFFGTDTQYF.